The 3 T cell receptor beta chains below come from one sample, sequenced in a study of T cells in Graves' hyperthyroidism and ophthalmopathy. Amplification targeted TCR beta CDR3 regions from RNA transcripts. The TCR CDR3 was amplified in a first-round RT-PCR using the HTBI primer set. TCRdb recomputed calls from the multiplex PCR reads with MiXCR, one row per CDR3 protein. The sample lists about 690,000 distinct CDR3 sequences; approximately 15% were seen once. Sequencing was done on a sample of blood. All receptors come from a man in his fifties with Graves' hyperthyroidism.

This clonotype occurred once. The chain couples TRBV11-2 to TRBJ2-7; TRBD2 is a possible D gene (7 bases). CDR1 is SGHAT and CDR2 is FQNNGV in the germline V gene. This CDR3 is built from 15 residues. V was trimmed by 1 base and J by 1 base, leaving 11 bases between them. Here the CDR3 DNA reads TGTGCCAGCAGCTTAGGGGGGGGCACTTCCTACGAGCAGTACTTC. Translation: CASSLGGGTSYEQYF.

The chain employs TRBV27 and TRBJ1-5; D is uncertain. Trimming shortened V by 2 bases and J by 0 bases, and 8 bases separated the two germline ends. CDR1 MNHEY and CDR2 SMNVEV come from the germline V gene (reference sequence). The CDR3 runs to 15 residues. This CDR3 is CASSLAIYSNQPQHF. The CDR3 nucleotides read TGTGCCAGCAGTTTAGCCATTTATAGCAATCAGCCCCAGCATTTT.

The chain has TRBV10-2 and TRBJ1-2; TRBD1 might be the D (6 bases). Germline assignment: CDR1 WSHSY and CDR2 SAAADI. CDR3 length: 14 amino acids. V lost 4 bases and J lost 8, with 17 bases in between. The CDR3 DNA is TGCGCCAGCAGTGGGGCGGGGGCGGATGGCGGCTACACCTTC. Its translation is CASSGAGADGGYTF.